Reported below is one TCR beta chain. Its antigen is undetermined. The data derive from a study of identical twins' blood T cells. Overall study findings and caveats: Abundant TCRbeta CDR3s overlapped more between twins than with unrelated donors.

A previously described protocol, modified, built RNA-based TCR cDNA libraries. Both ends of each TCR cDNA library bore sample-specific barcodes. TCRdb called the 5' RACE reads again in MiXCR, with one record for every CDR3 protein. This table holds 300,000 to 450,000 distinct CDR3 sequences, about 28% found once. Germline CDR1 is DFQATT and CDR2 is SNEGSKA (reference sequence). V trimming: 4 bases; J trimming: 5 bases; junction bases outside the gene matches: 7. This CDR3 has 14 amino acids. V gene TRBV20-1 combines with J gene TRBJ2-5; 10 nucleotides match TRBD1. This TCR came from a woman between 18 and 55 years old in good health. The sequencing input was PBMCs. CDR3 amino acids: CSANPGTGAETQYF. The DNA for the CDR3 is TGCAGTGCTAATCCCGGGACAGGGGCTGAGACCCAGTACTTC.